This T cell receptor beta chain was sequenced in a study of spatial heterogeneity in lung cancer. For the study at large: From matched bulk RNA-seq came a T cell module score, which showed a strong correlation with TCR transcript counts in tumor regions. Regarding the study as a whole: The study found that expanded intratumoral alpha and beta TCR counts tracked tumor mutation counts.

TCRdb reanalysed the 5' RACE reads using MiXCR and keeps one entry per CDR3 protein. The sample lists 7,500 to 9,000 distinct CDR3 sequences; around 7% were seen once. This CDR3 is built from 13 residues. V dropped 5 bases and J dropped 0 bases, with 9 bases sitting between them. Germline values: CDR1 SQVTM, CDR2 ANQGSEA. This clonotype was observed many times. Antigen specificity is unknown. As to time point: sample taken at primary tumor resection. The TCR was taken from a male donor with early-stage non-small cell lung cancer. The rearrangement joins TRBV29-1 to TRBJ2-3, with D possibly TRBD1 on 5 matching bases. The sequenced sample was lung tumor tissue, obtained at surgery. The CDR3: CSVSRTSTDTQYF. CDR3 in DNA: TGCAGCGTTTCCCGGACAAGCACAGATACGCAGTATTTT.